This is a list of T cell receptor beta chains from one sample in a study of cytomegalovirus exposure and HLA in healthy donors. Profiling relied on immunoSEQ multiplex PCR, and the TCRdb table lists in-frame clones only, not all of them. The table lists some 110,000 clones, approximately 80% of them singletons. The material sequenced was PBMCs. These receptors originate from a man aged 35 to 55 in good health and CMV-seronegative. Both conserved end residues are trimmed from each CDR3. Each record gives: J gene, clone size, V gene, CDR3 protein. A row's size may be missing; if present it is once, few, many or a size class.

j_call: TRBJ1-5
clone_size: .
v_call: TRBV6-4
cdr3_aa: ASRKDTKRGGRLNQPQH

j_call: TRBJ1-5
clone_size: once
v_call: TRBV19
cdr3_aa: ASSIPVGWGDQPQH

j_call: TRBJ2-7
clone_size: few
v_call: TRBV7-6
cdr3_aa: ASSLSGAPIYEQY

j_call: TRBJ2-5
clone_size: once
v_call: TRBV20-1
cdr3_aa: SALDSETQY

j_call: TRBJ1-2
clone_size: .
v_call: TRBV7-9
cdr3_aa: ASSLVLGALGYT

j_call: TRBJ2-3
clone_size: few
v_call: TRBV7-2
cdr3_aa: ANRETGRSTDTQY

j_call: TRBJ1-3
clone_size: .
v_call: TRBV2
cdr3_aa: ASLPQGTGNTIY

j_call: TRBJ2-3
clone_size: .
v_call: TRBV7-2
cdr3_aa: ASSREDTQY

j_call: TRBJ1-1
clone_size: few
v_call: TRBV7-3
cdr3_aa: ASSYGQGPAF

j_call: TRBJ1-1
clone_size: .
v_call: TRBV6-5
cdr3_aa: ASSPDRGLAF

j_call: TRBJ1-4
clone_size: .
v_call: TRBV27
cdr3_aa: ASSEIRGPNEKLF

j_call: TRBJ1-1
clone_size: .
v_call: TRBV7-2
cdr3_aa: ASSSRPGGHNTEAF

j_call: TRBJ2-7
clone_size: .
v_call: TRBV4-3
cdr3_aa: ASSQAGLSSSYEQY

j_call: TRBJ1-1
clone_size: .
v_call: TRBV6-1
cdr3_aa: ASRRQLNTEAF

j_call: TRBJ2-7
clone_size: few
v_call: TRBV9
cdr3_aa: ASSVSDRNEQY

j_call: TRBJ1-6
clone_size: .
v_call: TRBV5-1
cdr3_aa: ASSLVRGDSYNSPLH

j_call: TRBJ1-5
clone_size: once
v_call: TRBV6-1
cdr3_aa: ASSVDSSNQPQH

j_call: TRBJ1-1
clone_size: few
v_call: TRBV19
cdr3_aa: ASSPSVVYNTEAF

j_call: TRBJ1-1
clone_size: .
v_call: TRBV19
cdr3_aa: ASSSRGLNTEAF